A selection of T cell receptor beta chains follows, all from one sample in a study of persistence of HIV-infected CD4 T cells. For these receptors, no antigen is known. The protocol was immunoSEQ multiplex PCR, while the TCRdb copy is restricted to in-frame clones and leaves out a portion. The sample includes 25,000 to 35,000 clones, more than 75% of them seen just once. The starting material was CD4+ T cells sorted from PBMCs after 18-hour stimulation, obtained from a patient who received antiretroviral therapy. These receptors all stem from an adult woman with HIV who was CMV-seropositive. The CDR3 runs from the conserved cysteine through the conserved F or W. Each record gives: clone size, V gene, D gene, J gene, CDR3 length, CDR3 DNA, CDR3 protein. A D gene is named only where the DNA matches it firmly. Size is omitted from some rows. Given values are once, few, many or a class for expanded clones.

>NA|TRBV3-1/TRBV3-2|NA|TRBJ1-3|16
TGTGCCAGCAGCCAAGATTTAGCCAGCTCTGGAAACACCATATATTTT
CASSQDLASSGNTIYF
>few|TRBV19|NA|TRBJ1-6|18
TGTGCCAGTAGTAGGGGGGCAGGGGCCTCCGTTCGGCCTTCACCCCTCCACTTT
CASSRGAGASVRPSPLHF
>NA|TRBV7-9|NA|TRBJ2-5|15
TGTGCCAGCAGCTTAGCGCTCAGGGACCCAGAGACCCAGTACTTC
CASSLALRDPETQYF
>NA|TRBV5-1|TRBD2|TRBJ2-5|15
TGCGCCAGCAGCTCTGGGACTAGCGGGCAAGAGACCCAGTACTTC
CASSSGTSGQETQYF
>NA|TRBV14|TRBD2|TRBJ2-1|15
TGTGCCAGCAGCCGTATAACTAGCGGGTACAATGAGCAGTTCTTC
CASSRITSGYNEQFF
>NA|TRBV18|NA|TRBJ2-2|14
TGTGCCAGCTCACGACAGGCTGTAACCGGGGAGCTGTTTTTT
CASSRQAVTGELFF
>NA|TRBV7-8|NA|TRBJ1-6|18
TGTGCCAGCAGCTTACCCTGGAGGGGCAGAGATCGGGATTCACCCCTCCACTTT
CASSLPWRGRDRDSPLHF
>NA|TRBV7-8|NA|TRBJ2-1|11
TGTGCCAGCAGCTTCGGAGGGGAGCAGTTCTTC
CASSFGGEQFF
>NA|TRBV4-2|NA|TRBJ1-2|15
TGTGCCAGCAGCCAAGATTCCGGGATTGGATATGGCTACACCTTC
CASSQDSGIGYGYTF
>NA|TRBV30|NA|TRBJ1-1|13
TGTGCCTGGAGTGTACAGAGGTACACTGAAGCTTTCTTT
CAWSVQRYTEAFF
>NA|TRBV3-1/TRBV3-2|NA|TRBJ1-6|13
TGTGCCAGCAGCCCTCTTTGGGACTCACCCCTCCACTTT
CASSPLWDSPLHF
>NA|TRBV28|TRBD1|TRBJ1-6|16
TGTGCCAGCAGTCCCCCAGCCGGGACAGGGGGGTCACCCCTCCACTTT
CASSPPAGTGGSPLHF
>once|TRBV7-3|NA|TRBJ2-2|14
TGTGCCAGCAGCTTAGACACTTTCACCGGGGAGCTGTTTTTT
CASSLDTFTGELFF
>NA|TRBV30|NA|TRBJ2-2|12
TGTGCCTGGCAAAGAAACACCGGGAAGCTGTTTTTT
CAWQRNTGKLFF
>NA|TRBV5-1|TRBD2|TRBJ2-1|14
TGCGCCTCTCGGAAGGCTAGCGGGGACAATGAGCAGTTCTTC
CASRKASGDNEQFF
>NA|TRBV10-3|TRBD2|TRBJ2-1|14
TGTGCCATCAGCCCTACTAGCGGGGACAATGAGCAGTTCTTC
CAISPTSGDNEQFF
>NA|TRBV30|TRBD2|TRBJ2-3|13
TGTGCCTGGAAAACTAGCGGGGGGGATACGCAGTATTTT
CAWKTSGGDTQYF
>NA|TRBV7-9|NA|TRBJ2-2|15
TGTGCCAGCAGCTCCCGGGTAGAGAACACCGGGGAGCTGTTTTTT
CASSSRVENTGELFF
>NA|TRBV12-3/TRBV12-4|NA|TRBJ1-2|13
TGTGCCAGTAGGAGATCGGAGTATGATGGCTACACCTTC
CASRRSEYDGYTF
>NA|TRBV12-3/TRBV12-4|NA|TRBJ2-2|12
TGTGCCAGCAGCCTGATTACCGGGGAGCTGTTTTTT
CASSLITGELFF
>NA|TRBV30|NA|TRBJ2-7|13
TGTGCCTGGAGTGTCAAGGGGATCTACGAGCAGTACTTC
CAWSVKGIYEQYF
>NA|TRBV9|NA|TRBJ1-6|15
TGTGCCAGCAGCGTAGGGGGCTCCTATAATTCACCCCTCCACTTT
CASSVGGSYNSPLHF
>few|TRBV12-5|NA|TRBJ1-5|13
TGTGCTAGTGGTTTGGGGGGCGACCAGCCCCAGCATTTT
CASGLGGDQPQHF
>NA|TRBV6-5|NA|TRBJ1-2|15
TGTGCAACTCGGATCACATCTCTGGGGCTAGAAGGCTACACCTTC
CATRITSLGLEGYTF
>few|TRBV5-4|TRBD1|TRBJ1-1|13
TGTGCCAGCAGCTCCACAGGGGGCACTGAAGCTTTCTTT
CASSSTGGTEAFF
>NA|TRBV18|TRBD2|TRBJ2-1|15
TGTGCCAGCTCACCACGGTTAGCGGGTGGCAATGAGCAGTTCTTC
CASSPRLAGGNEQFF
>NA|TRBV7-6|NA|TRBJ2-3|15
TGTGCCAGCAGCCCAGGGGAGGCAGGGTCAGATACGCAGTATTTT
CASSPGEAGSDTQYF
>NA|TRBV2|NA|TRBJ1-3|12
TGTGCCAGCAGAATTGGAGGGAACACCATATATTTT
CASRIGGNTIYF
>NA|TRBV5-1|TRBD2|TRBJ2-2|16
TGCGCCAGCAGCCCCGGACTAGCGGGGGCCACCGGGGAGCTGTTTTTT
CASSPGLAGATGELFF
>few|TRBV18|NA|TRBJ1-5|14
TGTGCCAGCACTCTCAGCGCCGGGGGAGAGCCCCAGCATTTT
CASTLSAGGEPQHF
>once|TRBV9|NA|TRBJ1-3|18
TGTGCCAGCAGCGCCGAAGGGGCAGGTTTGAGCTCTGGAAACACCATATATTTT
CASSAEGAGLSSGNTIYF
>NA|TRBV2|NA|TRBJ1-5|14
TGTGCCAGCAGAAGGGGGGGTGCGTATCAGCCCCAGCATTTT
CASRRGGAYQPQHF
>NA|TRBV5-4|NA|TRBJ1-2|13
TGTGCCAGCAGCCTCCTGGGATCATATGGCTACACCTTC
CASSLLGSYGYTF
>NA|TRBV5-1|TRBD2|TRBJ2-3|17
TGCGCCAGCAGCTTGCTATCTAGCGGGGTTAGCACAGATACGCAGTATTTT
CASSLLSSGVSTDTQYF
>NA|TRBV5-1|NA|TRBJ2-2|15
TGCGCCAGCAGCCCCTGGGGGCAGGACACCGGGGAGCTGTTTTTT
CASSPWGQDTGELFF
>few|TRBV30|NA|TRBJ2-1|15
TGTGCCTGGAGTGATGGGCGGCCAGTAGCCAATGAGCAGTTCTTC
CAWSDGRPVANEQFF
>NA|TRBV6-5|NA|TRBJ1-5|14
TGTGCCAGCAGTTATAATTCGGCTCTAGTGGCCCAGCATTTT
CASSYNSALVAQHF
>NA|TRBV2|NA|TRBJ2-1|15
TGTGCCAGCAACTTCGACAGCCTGGTGGGCAATGAGCAGTTCTTC
CASNFDSLVGNEQFF
>once|TRBV10-2|TRBD1|TRBJ2-2|16
TGCGCCAGCAGTGAAGTCGACAGGGGAGACACCGGGGAGCTGTTTTTT
CASSEVDRGDTGELFF
>NA|TRBV4-1|TRBD1|TRBJ1-4|18
TGCGCCAGCAGGTCGAGACAGGGAGGATTCGGGGCTAATGAAAAACTGTTTTTT
CASRSRQGGFGANEKLFF
>NA|TRBV5-1|NA|TRBJ1-3|12
TGCGCCAGCAGCTTGGAAGGAAACACCATATATTTT
CASSLEGNTIYF
>few|TRBV19|NA|TRBJ2-1|15
TGTGCCAGTCGCCGGGCAGGCGGCTCCTACAATGAGCAGTTCTTC
CASRRAGGSYNEQFF
>NA|TRBV9|TRBD1|TRBJ1-1|14
TGTGCCAGCAGCGAACAGGGGGCAGGCACTGAAGCTTTCTTT
CASSEQGAGTEAFF
>NA|TRBV2|NA|TRBJ1-5|15
TGTGCCAGCAGTGAGTTGACAGCAAGCAATCAGCCCCAGCATTTT
CASSELTASNQPQHF
>NA|TRBV5-4|NA|TRBJ1-2|14
TGTGCCAGCAGCTCGGCAGGGAGGAACTATGGCTACACCTTC
CASSSAGRNYGYTF